A selection of T cell receptor beta chains follows, all from one sample in a study of blood T cell repertoires in COVID-19. Assay: immunoSEQ multiplex PCR; the TCRdb copy retains only in-frame clones and omits some. This table has 210,000 or so clones, roughly 85% appearing once. The material sequenced was PBMCs or T cells enriched from blood (not recorded which). The origin of the receptors is a man in his thirties or forties who had recovered from COVID-19. CDR3s include the opening cysteine and the closing phenylalanine or tryptophan. A D gene is named only where the DNA matches it firmly. A clone size is listed for some rows: how often the clone was seen (once, few, many), or a class if it is expanded.

V gene: TRBV7-6
J gene: TRBJ1-5
clone size: NA
D gene: NA
CDR3 protein: CASSSTVSNQPQHF
CDR3 DNA: TGTGCCAGCAGCTCGACAGTTAGCAATCAGCCCCAGCATTTT

V gene: TRBV5-6
J gene: TRBJ2-7
clone size: NA
D gene: TRBD2
CDR3 protein: CASRGLSGLATYEQYF
CDR3 DNA: TGTGCCAGCAGAGGGCTATCGGGACTAGCGACCTACGAGCAGTACTTC

V gene: TRBV7-2
J gene: TRBJ2-2
clone size: NA
D gene: TRBD2
CDR3 protein: CASSPRGENTGELFF
CDR3 DNA: TGTGCCAGCAGCCCCCGGGGGGAAAACACCGGGGAGCTGTTTTTT

V gene: TRBV18
J gene: TRBJ1-3
clone size: NA
D gene: TRBD1
CDR3 protein: CASSPGTDGNTIYF
CDR3 DNA: TGTGCCAGCTCGCCAGGGACAGACGGAAACACCATATATTTT

V gene: TRBV19
J gene: TRBJ2-1
clone size: NA
D gene: TRBD2
CDR3 protein: CASSIDSPGAGLAVYNEQFF
CDR3 DNA: TGTGCCAGTAGTATAGATTCCCCGGGCGCGGGACTAGCGGTCTACAATGAGCAGTTCTTC

V gene: TRBV27
J gene: TRBJ2-3
clone size: NA
D gene: NA
CDR3 protein: CASRYSRVDTQYF
CDR3 DNA: TGTGCCAGCAGATACTCCAGGGTTGATACGCAGTATTTT

V gene: TRBV5-1
J gene: TRBJ2-7
clone size: NA
D gene: TRBD2
CDR3 protein: CASRRGEGRYEQYF
CDR3 DNA: TGCGCCAGCCGTCGGGGGGAGGGCCGATACGAGCAGTACTTC

V gene: TRBV27
J gene: TRBJ2-2
clone size: NA
D gene: TRBD2
CDR3 protein: CASSHQIAGEVHGELFF
CDR3 DNA: TGTGCCAGCAGCCACCAAATAGCGGGAGAGGTTCACGGGGAGCTGTTTTTT

V gene: TRBV4-2
J gene: TRBJ2-2
clone size: NA
D gene: NA
CDR3 protein: CASRGPGELFF
CDR3 DNA: TGTGCCAGCAGGGGCCCCGGGGAGCTGTTTTTT

V gene: TRBV18
J gene: TRBJ2-5
clone size: few
D gene: NA
CDR3 protein: CASSPRQAEKGETQYF
CDR3 DNA: TGTGCCAGCTCACCCCGACAGGCAGAGAAGGGGGAGACCCAGTACTTC

V gene: TRBV6-1
J gene: TRBJ2-7
clone size: NA
D gene: TRBD2
CDR3 protein: CASSERLWTSGKVAYEQYF
CDR3 DNA: TGTGCCAGCAGTGAACGGCTTTGGACTAGCGGGAAGGTCGCCTACGAGCAGTACTTC

V gene: TRBV19
J gene: TRBJ2-7
clone size: NA
D gene: TRBD1
CDR3 protein: CASSTGQGQGYEQYF
CDR3 DNA: TGTGCCAGTAGTACCGGACAGGGCCAGGGATACGAGCAGTACTTC

V gene: TRBV28
J gene: TRBJ2-1
clone size: NA
D gene: NA
CDR3 protein: CASSSPGSEYNEQFF
CDR3 DNA: TGTGCCAGCAGTTCACCGGGATCGGAATACAATGAGCAGTTCTTC

V gene: TRBV3-1/TRBV3-2
J gene: TRBJ2-5
clone size: NA
D gene: TRBD2
CDR3 protein: CASSQDPLIAGEQETQYF
CDR3 DNA: TGTGCCAGCAGCCAAGATCCATTAATAGCGGGGGAACAAGAGACCCAGTACTTC

V gene: TRBV29-1
J gene: TRBJ1-1
clone size: NA
D gene: NA
CDR3 protein: CSALQGFGTEAFF
CDR3 DNA: TGCAGCGCCCTCCAGGGGTTTGGCACTGAAGCTTTCTTT

V gene: TRBV18
J gene: TRBJ2-5
clone size: NA
D gene: TRBD2
CDR3 protein: CASSPRTSGGTSQETQYF
CDR3 DNA: TGTGCCAGCTCACCACGCACTAGCGGGGGGACATCCCAAGAGACCCAGTACTTC

V gene: TRBV7-8
J gene: TRBJ1-5
clone size: few
D gene: NA
CDR3 protein: CASSLAGGSQPQHF
CDR3 DNA: TGTGCCAGCAGCTTAGCGGGCGGGAGTCAGCCCCAGCATTTT

V gene: TRBV20-1
J gene: TRBJ2-4
clone size: NA
D gene: TRBD1
CDR3 protein: CSARTGFDQYF
CDR3 DNA: TGCAGTGCTAGGACAGGGTTTGATCAGTACTTC

V gene: TRBV6-5
J gene: TRBJ2-7
clone size: NA
D gene: TRBD2
CDR3 protein: CASSYFRLAGDYEQYF
CDR3 DNA: TGTGCCAGCAGTTACTTCAGACTAGCGGGAGACTACGAGCAGTACTTC

V gene: TRBV30
J gene: TRBJ1-2
clone size: NA
D gene: NA
CDR3 protein: CAWIPGLAYGYTF
CDR3 DNA: TGTGCCTGGATTCCAGGGCTGGCCTATGGCTACACCTTC

V gene: TRBV4-2
J gene: TRBJ1-2
clone size: NA
D gene: TRBD1
CDR3 protein: CASSQDETGPYGYTF
CDR3 DNA: TGTGCCAGCAGCCAAGATGAGACAGGGCCCTATGGCTACACCTTC

V gene: TRBV5-1
J gene: TRBJ2-1
clone size: NA
D gene: TRBD1
CDR3 protein: CASSLGSGTGVYNEQFF
CDR3 DNA: TGCGCCAGCAGCTTGGGATCCGGGACAGGGGTATACAATGAGCAGTTCTTC

V gene: TRBV27
J gene: TRBJ1-6
clone size: NA
D gene: NA
CDR3 protein: CASRTTEYNSPLHF
CDR3 DNA: TGTGCCAGCAGGACGACAGAGTATAATTCACCCCTCCACTTT

V gene: TRBV6-5
J gene: TRBJ1-3
clone size: NA
D gene: NA
CDR3 protein: CASSPTGSPGNTIYF
CDR3 DNA: TGTGCCAGCAGTCCGACCGGGTCCCCTGGAAACACCATATATTTT

V gene: TRBV6-2/TRBV6-3
J gene: TRBJ1-5
clone size: NA
D gene: NA
CDR3 protein: CASSYRGTQHF
CDR3 DNA: TGTGCCAGCAGTTATCGGGGGACCCAGCATTTT

V gene: TRBV25-1
J gene: TRBJ1-1
clone size: NA
D gene: NA
CDR3 protein: CASSELGSYTEAFF
CDR3 DNA: TGTGCCAGCAGTGAATTGGGCAGTTACACTGAAGCTTTCTTT

V gene: TRBV4-2
J gene: TRBJ1-5
clone size: NA
D gene: NA
CDR3 protein: CASSQAGGLDQPQHF
CDR3 DNA: TGTGCCAGCAGCCAAGCGGGGGGGCTCGATCAGCCCCAGCATTTT

V gene: TRBV4-3
J gene: TRBJ1-2
clone size: NA
D gene: NA
CDR3 protein: CASSQVGGLANYGYTF
CDR3 DNA: TGCGCCAGCAGCCAAGTTGGGGGCCTAGCTAACTATGGCTACACCTTC

V gene: TRBV5-4
J gene: TRBJ2-1
clone size: NA
D gene: TRBD2
CDR3 protein: CASSLGAGGWNEQFF
CDR3 DNA: TGTGCCAGCAGCTTGGGTGCGGGGGGGTGGAATGAGCAGTTCTTC

V gene: TRBV6-2/TRBV6-3
J gene: TRBJ1-5
clone size: NA
D gene: TRBD1
CDR3 protein: CASSYPAGTGVNQPQHF
CDR3 DNA: TGTGCCAGCAGTTACCCGGCCGGGACAGGCGTCAATCAGCCCCAGCATTTT

V gene: TRBV18
J gene: TRBJ2-7
clone size: NA
D gene: TRBD2
CDR3 protein: CASSTSGTNHEQYF
CDR3 DNA: TGTGCCAGCTCGACTAGCGGGACAAATCACGAGCAGTACTTC

V gene: TRBV7-2
J gene: TRBJ2-2
clone size: NA
D gene: NA
CDR3 protein: CASSTGFFGELFF
CDR3 DNA: TGTGCCAGCAGCACAGGGTTTTTCGGGGAGCTGTTTTTT

V gene: TRBV19
J gene: TRBJ1-5
clone size: NA
D gene: TRBD1
CDR3 protein: CASSIDGQGYQPQHF
CDR3 DNA: TGTGCCAGTAGTATAGACGGACAGGGATATCAGCCCCAGCATTTT

V gene: TRBV7-8
J gene: TRBJ2-3
clone size: NA
D gene: NA
CDR3 protein: CASSSNRATDTQYF
CDR3 DNA: TGTGCCAGCAGCTCCAACAGGGCCACAGATACGCAGTATTTT

V gene: TRBV4-1
J gene: TRBJ2-7
clone size: NA
D gene: TRBD1
CDR3 protein: CASRAADRGSYEQYF
CDR3 DNA: TGCGCCAGCAGGGCGGCGGACAGGGGGTCCTACGAGCAGTACTTC

V gene: TRBV2
J gene: TRBJ1-6
clone size: NA
D gene: TRBD1
CDR3 protein: CAAKDRDNSPLHF
CDR3 DNA: TGTGCCGCAAAGGACAGGGACAATTCACCCCTCCACTTT

V gene: TRBV5-1
J gene: TRBJ2-5
clone size: NA
D gene: NA
CDR3 protein: CASSLAWGGSETQYF
CDR3 DNA: TGCGCCAGCAGCTTGGCCTGGGGAGGATCAGAGACCCAGTACTTC

V gene: TRBV3-1/TRBV3-2
J gene: TRBJ1-1
clone size: NA
D gene: NA
CDR3 protein: CASSQAAGMNTEAFF
CDR3 DNA: TGTGCCAGCAGCCAAGCAGCGGGAATGAACACTGAAGCTTTCTTT

V gene: TRBV11-1
J gene: TRBJ2-7
clone size: once
D gene: NA
CDR3 protein: CASSRESSYEQYF
CDR3 DNA: TGTGCCAGCAGCCGGGAGAGCTCCTACGAGCAGTACTTC

V gene: TRBV6-1
J gene: TRBJ2-3
clone size: NA
D gene: TRBD2
CDR3 protein: CASSGWTSGRADTQYF
CDR3 DNA: TGTGCCAGCAGTGGCTGGACTAGCGGGAGGGCGGATACGCAGTATTTT